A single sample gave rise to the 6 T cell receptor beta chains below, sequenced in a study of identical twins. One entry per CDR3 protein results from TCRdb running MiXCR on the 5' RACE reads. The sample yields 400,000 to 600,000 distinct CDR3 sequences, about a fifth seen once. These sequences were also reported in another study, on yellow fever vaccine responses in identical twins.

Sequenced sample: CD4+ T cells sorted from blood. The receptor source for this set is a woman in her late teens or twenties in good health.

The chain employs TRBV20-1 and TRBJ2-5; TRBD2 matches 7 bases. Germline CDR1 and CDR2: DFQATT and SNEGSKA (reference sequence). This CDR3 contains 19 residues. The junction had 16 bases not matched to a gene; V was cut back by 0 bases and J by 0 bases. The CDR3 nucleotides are TGCAGTGCTAGAGATGGGGCGCCTTCTAGCGGACCGTACCAAGAGACCCAGTACTTC. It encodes CSARDGAPSSGPYQETQYF.

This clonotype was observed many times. The CDR3 nucleotides are TGTGCCAGCAGTTACAGGACCTACGAGCAGTACTTC. It codes for CASSYRTYEQYF. The chain recombines TRBV6-2 or TRBV6-3 with TRBJ2-7, with unresolved D. The CDR3 is made up of 12 amino acids. V lost 2 bases, J lost 2 bases, and 4 bases lay in between. Germline-derived CDR1 and CDR2 are MNHEY and SVGEGT.

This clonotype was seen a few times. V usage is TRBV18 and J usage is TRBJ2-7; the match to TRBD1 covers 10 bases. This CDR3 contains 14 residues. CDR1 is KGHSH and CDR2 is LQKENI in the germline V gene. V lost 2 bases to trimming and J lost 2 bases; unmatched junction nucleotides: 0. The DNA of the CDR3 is TGTGCCAGCTCACCAGGGACAGGGGCCTACGAGCAGTACGTC. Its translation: CASSPGTGAYEQYV.

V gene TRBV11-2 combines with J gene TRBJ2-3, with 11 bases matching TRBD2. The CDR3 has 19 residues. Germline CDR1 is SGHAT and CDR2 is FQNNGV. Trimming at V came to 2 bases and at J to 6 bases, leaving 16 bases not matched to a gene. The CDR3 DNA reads TGTGCCAGCAGCTTACTCCCGCCGAGATTAGCGGGAGGGGCGGATACGCAGTATTTT. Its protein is CASSLLPPRLAGGADTQYF. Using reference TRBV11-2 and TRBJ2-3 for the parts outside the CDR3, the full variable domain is EAGVAQSPRYKIIEKRQSVAFWCNPISGHATLYWYQQILGQGPKLLIQFQNNGVVDDSQLPKDRFSAERLKGVDSTLKIQPAKLEDSAVYLCASSLLPPRLAGGADTQYFGPGTRLTVL.

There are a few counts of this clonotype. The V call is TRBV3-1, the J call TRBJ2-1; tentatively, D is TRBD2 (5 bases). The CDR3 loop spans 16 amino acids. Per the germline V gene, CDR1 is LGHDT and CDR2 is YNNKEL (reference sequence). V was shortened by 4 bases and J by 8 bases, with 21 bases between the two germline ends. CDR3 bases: TGTGCCAGCAGCCTCCGCGCCGGGGTTAGAGTTGATGAGCAGTTCTTC. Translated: CASSLRAGVRVDEQFF.

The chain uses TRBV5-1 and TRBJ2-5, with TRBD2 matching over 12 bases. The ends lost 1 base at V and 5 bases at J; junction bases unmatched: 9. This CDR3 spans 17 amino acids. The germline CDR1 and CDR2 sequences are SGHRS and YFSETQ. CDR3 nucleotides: TGCGCCAGCAGCTTGCGGGCTAGCGGGAGGGCCGGGGAGACCCAGTACTTC. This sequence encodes CASSLRASGRAGETQYF.